These T cell receptor beta chains were read from a single sample in a study of blood T cell repertoires in COVID-19. TCRdb's copy holds only in-frame clones and misses some; the assay was immunoSEQ multiplex PCR. This repertoire shows 65,000 to 90,000 clones, less than 90% found once; its top ten account for 6.3%. The sequencing input was peripheral blood. Receptors originate from a man older than 75 with COVID-19, enrolled during active disease. CDR3s include the opening cysteine and the closing phenylalanine or tryptophan. A D gene is named only where the DNA matches it firmly. Clone size, where shown, is once, few, many, or a class for clones that have expanded.

j_call clone_size v_call d_call cdr3_aa cdr3_nt
TRBJ2-1 - TRBV25-1 TRBD1 CASSPGRGSYNEQFF TGTGCCAGCAGTCCTGGCAGGGGGTCCTACAATGAGCAGTTCTTC
TRBJ2-1 - TRBV6-6 TRBD2 CASRPRGAGYNEQFF TGTGCCAGCAGACCGCGGGGGGCCGGGTACAATGAGCAGTTCTTC
TRBJ1-3 - TRBV5-5 - CASSGDTFGNTIYF TGTGCCAGCAGTGGAGATACTTTTGGAAACACCATATATTTT
TRBJ2-1 once TRBV4-3 - CASSQEWSEGNEQFF TGCGCCAGCAGCCAAGAATGGTCGGAGGGCAATGAGCAGTTCTTC
TRBJ2-3 - TRBV2 TRBD2 CASRGEGSDTQYF TGTGCCAGCCGGGGGGAGGGATCAGATACGCAGTATTTT
TRBJ1-4 - TRBV10-3 TRBD1 CATRGPTNEKLFF TGTGCCACTAGGGGGCCGACTAATGAAAAACTGTTTTTT
TRBJ1-5 - TRBV3-1/TRBV3-2 - CASSQGWGRNQPQHF TGTGCCAGCAGCCAAGGCTGGGGGAGGAATCAGCCCCAGCATTTT
TRBJ2-7 - TRBV29-1 - CSASNGINEQYF TGCAGCGCCTCCAACGGGATCAACGAGCAGTACTTC
TRBJ2-2 - TRBV18 - CASSPRRQQNTGELFF TGTGCCAGCTCACCAAGGAGACAGCAGAACACCGGGGAGCTGTTTTTT
TRBJ1-3 few TRBV19 - CASSRRAGNTIYF TGTGCCAGTAGTAGGCGGGCTGGAAACACCATATATTTT
TRBJ2-5 - TRBV19 TRBD1 CASSIQGQGRETQYF TGTGCCAGTAGTATACAAGGACAGGGGCGCGAGACCCAGTACTTC
TRBJ1-5 - TRBV5-6 - CASSLFAGNNQPQHF TGTGCCAGCAGCTTATTTGCAGGGAACAATCAGCCCCAGCATTTT
TRBJ1-2 - TRBV5-4 TRBD1 CASSLQGADYGYTF TGTGCCAGCAGCTTACAGGGGGCTGACTATGGCTACACCTTC
TRBJ1-2 - TRBV6-6 - CASSYPTVTNYGYTF TGTGCCAGCAGTTACCCTACAGTGACTAACTATGGCTACACCTTC
TRBJ2-3 - TRBV5-1 - CASSSGFSETTDTQYF TGCGCCAGCAGCTCGGGTTTTTCCGAAACCACAGATACGCAGTATTTT
TRBJ2-1 - TRBV19 TRBD2 CASRAGGGGYKQFF TGTGCCTCTAGGGCCGGCGGGGGGGGTTACAAGCAGTTCTTC
TRBJ1-3 few TRBV5-1 - CASSLGGVYSGNTIYF TGCGCCAGCAGCTTGGGGGGGGTTTACTCTGGAAACACCATATATTTT
TRBJ2-3 - TRBV19 TRBD2 CASGQRTSGDADTQYF TGTGCCAGTGGGCAGAGGACTAGCGGGGATGCAGATACGCAGTATTTT
TRBJ2-5 - TRBV6-5 - CASSYSGPPETQYF TGTGCCAGCAGTTACTCGGGCCCCCCAGAGACCCAGTACTTC
TRBJ2-3 - TRBV10-2 - CASGSGSSTDTQYF TGCGCCAGCGGCTCCGGGTCTAGCACAGATACGCAGTATTTT
TRBJ2-7 once TRBV4-2 TRBD2 CASSQDSGGLPYEQYF TGTGCCAGCAGCCAAGACAGCGGGGGGCTCCCCTACGAGCAGTACTTC
TRBJ2-7 once TRBV2 TRBD1 CASRGTGTDTSYEQYF TGTGCCAGCAGGGGGACAGGGACTGATACCTCCTACGAGCAGTACTTC
TRBJ2-1 - TRBV6-1 TRBD2 CASSEPGGLYNEQFF TGTGCCAGCAGTGAACCGGGGGGGCTCTACAATGAGCAGTTCTTC
TRBJ2-3 - TRBV6-5 - CASGSGSTDTQYF TGTGCCAGCGGGAGCGGGAGCACAGATACGCAGTATTTT
TRBJ2-1 few TRBV5-6 - CASSSGVGQFF TGTGCCAGCAGCTCGGGAGTGGGGCAGTTCTTC
TRBJ2-1 - TRBV5-5 TRBD2 CASAHPGGEQFF TGTGCCAGCGCCCATCCGGGGGGTGAGCAGTTCTTC
TRBJ1-3 - TRBV12-3/TRBV12-4 - CASSLAEGNTIYF TGTGCCAGCAGTTTGGCAGAAGGAAACACCATATATTTT
TRBJ1-1 - TRBV12-3/TRBV12-4 - CASIVGQGGEAFF TGTGCCAGCATCGTAGGGCAGGGTGGGGAAGCTTTCTTT
TRBJ2-1 - TRBV9 - CASSARGRNEQFF TGTGCCAGCAGCGCCAGGGGTCGGAATGAGCAGTTCTTC
TRBJ2-5 - TRBV7-9 - CASSLVAIQETQYF TGTGCCAGCAGCTTGGTGGCCATCCAAGAGACCCAGTACTTC
TRBJ2-2 once TRBV4-1 - CASSQGGTLITNTGELFF TGCGCCAGCAGCCAAGGGGGGACACTTATCACGAACACCGGGGAGCTGTTTTTT
TRBJ1-5 - TRBV19 TRBD1 CASSIGFRGPQPQHF TGTGCCAGTAGTATAGGGTTCAGGGGGCCTCAGCCCCAGCATTTT
TRBJ1-5 - TRBV28 TRBD1 CASSPYQQGAGGWSNQPQHF TGTGCCAGCAGTCCGTACCAACAGGGGGCAGGGGGATGGAGCAATCAGCCCCAGCATTTT
TRBJ1-2 few TRBV12-3/TRBV12-4 - CASSIRGGHGYTF TGTGCCAGCAGTATTAGGGGGGGGCATGGCTACACCTTC
TRBJ2-3 - TRBV19 - CASSIGQNTDTQYF TGTGCCAGTAGTATAGGACAGAACACAGATACGCAGTATTTT
TRBJ1-2 - TRBV18 TRBD1 CASTPGTGRVDGYTF TGTGCCAGCACTCCCGGGACAGGGAGAGTAGATGGCTACACCTTC
TRBJ2-5 - TRBV5-4 - CASSLVAGSVVETQYF TGTGCCAGCAGCTTGGTGGCAGGTTCCGTTGTAGAGACCCAGTACTTC
TRBJ2-7 - TRBV6-4 TRBD1 CASSGPMKEGTGQSYPYF TGTGCCAGCAGTGGACCTATGAAGGAAGGGACAGGGCAATCGTATCCGTACTTC
TRBJ2-3 - TRBV6-2/TRBV6-3 TRBD1 CASSWTGRTDTQYF TGTGCCAGCAGTTGGACAGGGCGCACAGATACGCAGTATTTT
TRBJ1-2 - TRBV28 - CASSFQGTLYGYTF TGTGCCAGCAGTTTTCAGGGGACACTCTATGGCTACACCTTC
TRBJ1-2 - TRBV28 - CASSLVSQRGYGYTF TGTGCCAGCAGTTTAGTCTCACAACGGGGCTATGGCTACACCTTC
TRBJ1-4 - TRBV6-5 - CASSYGGNEKLFF TGTGCCAGCAGTTACGGCGGTAATGAAAAACTGTTTTTT
TRBJ2-3 - TRBV3-1/TRBV3-2 TRBD2 CASSQTSGADTQYF TGTGCCAGCAGCCAAACTAGCGGGGCGGATACGCAGTATTTT
TRBJ1-5 once TRBV7-8 - CASSSSPGGDQPQHF TGTGCCAGCAGCAGCAGCCCGGGTGGAGATCAGCCCCAGCATTTT
TRBJ2-2 - TRBV7-3 - CASSLSWGVDTGELFF TGTGCCAGCAGCTTATCTTGGGGGGTCGACACCGGGGAGCTGTTTTTT
TRBJ2-7 - TRBV7-2 - CASRPGGLGYEQYF TGTGCCAGCAGACCCGGGGGGCTCGGGTACGAGCAGTACTTC
TRBJ1-1 - TRBV19 - CASSKRGQGSYRPEAFF TGTGCCAGTAGTAAACGAGGACAAGGTTCTTATCGCCCCGAAGCTTTCTTT
TRBJ2-3 once TRBV4-1 - CASSLKGGVTDTQYF TGCGCCAGCAGCCTCAAAGGGGGGGTCACAGATACGCAGTATTTT
TRBJ2-5 - TRBV7-2 - CASSLEGGIQETQYF TGTGCCAGCAGCTTAGAGGGGGGGATCCAAGAGACCCAGTACTTC
TRBJ2-3 - TRBV9 - CASSVGAGASVQYF TGTGCCAGCAGCGTAGGGGCCGGGGCTAGCGTACAGTATTTT
TRBJ1-2 - TRBV5-1 TRBD1 CASRTGTGVTYGYTF TGCGCCAGCAGAACCGGGACAGGGGTAACCTATGGCTACACCTTC
TRBJ1-6 - TRBV9 - CASSVGTSSYNSPLHF TGTGCCAGCAGCGTAGGAACGAGCTCCTATAATTCACCCCTCCACTTT
TRBJ2-7 - TRBV7-8 TRBD2 CASSLRTSGAYYEQYF TGTGCCAGCAGCTTAAGGACTAGCGGGGCGTACTACGAGCAGTACTTC
TRBJ1-4 - TRBV18 - CASSPPGASEKLFF TGTGCCAGCTCACCACCGGGGGCTAGTGAAAAACTGTTTTTT
TRBJ2-5 - TRBV3-1/TRBV3-2 - CASSLLEAYQETQYF TGTGCCAGCAGCCTCCTAGAGGCCTACCAAGAGACCCAGTACTTC
TRBJ2-7 - TRBV11-1 TRBD1 CASSQGQLSYEQYF TGTGCCAGCAGCCAGGGACAGCTCTCCTACGAGCAGTACTTC
TRBJ2-5 - TRBV5-5 TRBD2 CASSSVLTGLAGRGTQYF TGTGCCAGCAGCTCAGTACTTACGGGACTAGCGGGGAGGGGGACCCAGTACTTC
TRBJ1-4 once TRBV6-5 - CASSYSRVGGEKLFF TGTGCCAGCAGTTACTCCAGGGTGGGAGGTGAAAAACTGTTTTTT
TRBJ1-2 - TRBV10-3 TRBD1 CATVQGPLYGYTF TGTGCCACCGTACAGGGGCCCCTCTATGGCTACACCTTC
TRBJ2-3 - TRBV19 TRBD2 CASGGLAGGTDTQYF TGTGCCAGTGGCGGACTAGCGGGGGGCACAGATACGCAGTATTTT